The rows below give T cell receptor beta chains drawn from one sample of a study of blood T cells in healthy people across ages. TCRdb reprocessed the 5' RACE reads with MiXCR, giving one entry per CDR3 protein. The sample consists of about 930,000 distinct CDR3 sequences, 25% to 30% of them appearing once. The same data also contributed to another study, on T cells of mothers and their children.

Sequencing was done on a sample of blood. The receptors originated from a woman aged 40 to 50 in good health. Both conserved end residues are part of each CDR3. Fields, in order: clone size, D gene, V gene, J gene, CDR3 DNA, CDR3 protein. A D gene is named only where the DNA matches it firmly. For some rows the clone size is stated as once, few or many, or as a class when expanded; others skip it.

clone size: .
D gene: TRBD1
V gene: TRBV5-1
J gene: TRBJ2-7
CDR3 DNA: TGCGCCAGCAGGAGGACAGGGGACATATACGAGCAGTACTTC
CDR3 protein: CASRRTGDIYEQYF

clone size: .
D gene: .
V gene: TRBV6-5
J gene: TRBJ1-6
CDR3 DNA: TGTGCCAGCAGTTACGGCAAAGGGGGGAATAATTCACCCCTCCACTTT
CDR3 protein: CASSYGKGGNNSPLHF

clone size: many
D gene: .
V gene: TRBV29-1
J gene: TRBJ1-5
CDR3 DNA: TGCAGCGCAGGGACGCCCGAGGGGGATCAGCCCCAGCATTTT
CDR3 protein: CSAGTPEGDQPQHF

clone size: .
D gene: TRBD1
V gene: TRBV5-1
J gene: TRBJ2-7
CDR3 DNA: TGCGCCAGCAGCCTCGGACAGGGGATTGCGGAAGAGCAGTACTTC
CDR3 protein: CASSLGQGIAEEQYF

clone size: few
D gene: .
V gene: TRBV28
J gene: TRBJ2-7
CDR3 DNA: TGTGCCACCATAACGTCTGGCAGCTCCTACGAGCAGTACTTC
CDR3 protein: CATITSGSSYEQYF

clone size: many
D gene: TRBD1
V gene: TRBV12-3/TRBV12-4
J gene: TRBJ1-4
CDR3 DNA: TGTGCCAGCAGTAAGACAGGGGCTAATGAAAAACTGTTTTTT
CDR3 protein: CASSKTGANEKLFF

clone size: few
D gene: .
V gene: TRBV6-5
J gene: TRBJ2-2
CDR3 DNA: TGTGCCAGCAGGCGAACAGGGTCACGTTCCGGGGAGCTGTTTTTT
CDR3 protein: CASRRTGSRSGELFF

clone size: many
D gene: .
V gene: TRBV5-4
J gene: TRBJ2-5
CDR3 DNA: TGTGCCAGCAGCCGGACAGATCAAGAGACCCAGTACTTC
CDR3 protein: CASSRTDQETQYF

clone size: many
D gene: .
V gene: TRBV28
J gene: TRBJ2-7
CDR3 DNA: TGTGCCAGCAGTCTTTCCAGGTTACATTACGAGCAGTACTTC
CDR3 protein: CASSLSRLHYEQYF

clone size: .
D gene: TRBD1
V gene: TRBV25-1
J gene: TRBJ2-3
CDR3 DNA: TGTGCCAGCAGTGAATTGCCGGGGACAGGGTTACCAGATACGCAGTATTTT
CDR3 protein: CASSELPGTGLPDTQYF

clone size: many
D gene: TRBD1
V gene: TRBV12-3/TRBV12-4
J gene: TRBJ1-2
CDR3 DNA: TGTGCCAGCAGTCCAGCAGGGACAGGGGTAGAGGCCAACTATGGCTACACCTTC
CDR3 protein: CASSPAGTGVEANYGYTF

clone size: many
D gene: TRBD2
V gene: TRBV5-1
J gene: TRBJ2-1
CDR3 DNA: TGCGCCAGCAGCCCTTTAGCGGGGAATCGCGGCAATGAGCAGTTCTTC
CDR3 protein: CASSPLAGNRGNEQFF

clone size: .
D gene: .
V gene: TRBV29-1
J gene: TRBJ2-5
CDR3 DNA: TGCAGCGTTGGCAACGATGAGCAGTACTTC
CDR3 protein: CSVGNDEQYF

clone size: few
D gene: TRBD2
V gene: TRBV14
J gene: TRBJ2-1
CDR3 DNA: TGTGCCAGCAGCCGAGCCCGCGGGGGGGCTACCAATGAGCAGTTCTTC
CDR3 protein: CASSRARGGATNEQFF

clone size: many
D gene: .
V gene: TRBV20-1
J gene: TRBJ2-7
CDR3 DNA: TGCAGTGTTACGGACGGTCCCTACGAGCAGTACTTC
CDR3 protein: CSVTDGPYEQYF

clone size: few
D gene: .
V gene: TRBV12-3/TRBV12-4
J gene: TRBJ1-1
CDR3 DNA: TGTGCCAGCAGAGGGCTAGGGGAGACAAGAACTGCATACGAAGCTTTCTTT
CDR3 protein: CASRGLGETRTAYEAFF

clone size: .
D gene: .
V gene: TRBV12-3/TRBV12-4
J gene: TRBJ2-1
CDR3 DNA: TGTGCCAGCAGACCCCCCAGCGGAAGCTCCTACAATGAGCAGTTCTTC
CDR3 protein: CASRPPSGSSYNEQFF